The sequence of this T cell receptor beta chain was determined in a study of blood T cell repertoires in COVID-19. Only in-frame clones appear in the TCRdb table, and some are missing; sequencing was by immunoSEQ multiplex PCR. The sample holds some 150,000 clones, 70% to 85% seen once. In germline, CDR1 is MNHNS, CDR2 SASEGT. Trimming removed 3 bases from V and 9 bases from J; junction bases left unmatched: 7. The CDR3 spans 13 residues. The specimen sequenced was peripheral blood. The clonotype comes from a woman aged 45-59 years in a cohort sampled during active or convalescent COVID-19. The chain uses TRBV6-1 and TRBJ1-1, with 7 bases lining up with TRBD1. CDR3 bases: TGTGCCAGCAGTGAGGGGGACAGTAACCAAGCTTTCTTT. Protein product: CASSEGDSNQAFF.